The 23 T cell receptor beta chains given below trace back to one sample, sequenced in a study of T cell responses to AZD1222 COVID-19 vaccine. Libraries were prepared by immunoSEQ multiplex PCR; TCRdb keeps only in-frame clonotypes and omits some of them. Of 90,000 or so clones in the sample, 86% were seen once. The sequenced sample was peripheral blood, obtained on day 0 of AZD1222 vaccination. Receptors originate from an adult in good health.

This chain's CDR3 is CASSFFMESGANVLTF. In DNA, the CDR3 is TGTGCCAGCAGCTTCTTTATGGAGTCTGGGGCCAACGTCCTGACTTTC. The chain carries TRBV7-6 and TRBJ2-6, with D unresolved. This CDR3 is 16 amino acids long. V dropped 3 bases and J dropped 1 base, with 10 bases sitting between them. Germline V CDR1 and CDR2: SGHVS, FNYEAQ. Full variable domain (remainder filled in from reference TRBV7-6 and TRBJ2-6): GAGVSQSPRYKVTKRGQDVALRCDPISGHVSLYWYRQALGQGPEFLTYFNYEAQQDKSGLPNDRFSAERPEGSISTLTIQRTEQRDSAMYRCASSFFMESGANVLTFGAGSRLTVL.

The chain recombines TRBV4-3 with TRBJ1-2, with TRBD1 matching 8 bases. CDR3 length: 15 residues. With V trimmed by 0 bases and J by 7 bases, 7 bases remained unmatched. Looked up from germline, CDR1 is LGHNA and CDR2 is YSLEER. The CDR3 loop is CASSQDPDRASGYTF. DNA of the CDR3: TGCGCCAGCAGCCAAGATCCGGACAGGGCGAGTGGCTACACCTTC.

J is TRBJ1-5 and V is TRBV5-6; 10 bases line up with TRBD1. The CDR3 contains 15 residues. With V trimmed by 4 bases and J by 4 bases, 5 bases remained unmatched. Germline V gene lookup returns CDR1 SGHDT and CDR2 YYEEEE. Written as DNA, the CDR3 is TGTGCCAGCAGCCCAGGGACAGGGGCGAATCAGCCCCAGCATTTT. It codes for CASSPGTGANQPQHF.

J is TRBJ1-6 and V is TRBV19; no definite D call. Per the germline V gene, CDR1 is LNHDA and CDR2 is SQIVND (reference sequence). This CDR3 comprises 13 residues. Trimming left V 3 bases short and J 9 bases short, with 9 bases between. The CDR3 DNA is TGTGCCAGTAGTATGGAGGGCCGTTCACCCCTCCACTTT. This gives the protein CASSMEGRSPLHF. The full variable domain, in which reference TRBV19 and TRBJ1-6 provide the parts outside the CDR3, is DGGITQSPKYLFRKEGQNVTLSCEQNLNHDAMYWYRQDPGQGLRLIYYSQIVNDFQKGDIAEGYSVSREKKESFPLTVTSAQKNPTAFYLCASSMEGRSPLHFGNGTRLTVT.

This clone has just one count. J is TRBJ2-7 and V is TRBV7-2; TRBD1 aligns across 7 bases. With V trimmed by 2 bases and J by 5 bases, 9 bases remained unmatched. This CDR3 is 15 amino acids long. In germline, CDR1 is SGHTA, CDR2 FQGNSA. This CDR3 is CASSLSTGVRNEQYF. CDR3 bases: TGTGCCAGCAGCTTATCTACAGGGGTCCGCAACGAGCAGTACTTC.

The V gene is TRBV19, the J gene TRBJ2-1; the D gene is possibly TRBD2 (6 bases). The V end was cut by 4 bases, the J end by 6 bases, with 25 bases between. Germline V lookup: CDR1 LNHDA, CDR2 SQIVND (reference sequence). The CDR3 covers 18 residues. CDR3 sequence (DNA): TGTGCCAGTAGTAGAGGAGGGCGTATCGGGGTGAATATCAATGAGCAGTTCTTC. Protein sequence: CASSRGGRIGVNINEQFF. Full variable domain (missing parts from reference TRBV19 and TRBJ2-1): DGGITQSPKYLFRKEGQNVTLSCEQNLNHDAMYWYRQDPGQGLRLIYYSQIVNDFQKGDIAEGYSVSREKKESFPLTVTSAQKNPTAFYLCASSRGGRIGVNINEQFFGPGTRLTVL.

The rearrangement joins TRBV28 to TRBJ1-4; 9 bases agree with TRBD1. J gave up 4 bases and V 8 bases, and 14 bases lay outside the gene matches. Germline CDR1 reads MDHEN; CDR2 reads SYDVKM. This CDR3 comprises 17 residues. The CDR3: CASSPGLTGGINEKLFF. CDR3 nucleotide sequence: TGTGCCAGCTCCCCAGGCCTGACAGGGGGAATTAATGAAAAACTGTTTTTT.

The V call is TRBV4-2, the J call TRBJ2-3; TRBD2 is a possible D gene (5 bases). CDR1 is LGHNA and CDR2 is YNFKEQ in the germline V gene. The V end was cut by 0 bases, the J end by 2 bases, with 9 bases between. The CDR3 runs 15 residues. The CDR3 bases are TGTGCCAGCAGCCAAGATAGGGAGACCACAGATACGCAGTATTTT. Translation: CASSQDRETTDTQYF.

This chain links TRBV19 with TRBJ1-3; 8 nucleotides match TRBD1. Germline V gene lookup returns CDR1 LNHDA and CDR2 SQIVND (reference sequence). Trimming at V came to 6 bases and at J to 5 bases, leaving 6 bases not matched to a gene. The CDR3 sequence is 14 residues long. CDR3 nucleotide sequence: TGTGCCAGTAGCAAGGACAGGGAAAGAAACACCATATATTTT. Protein product: CASSKDRERNTIYF.

This chain joins TRBV28 and TRBJ1-1; D is possibly TRBD1 (6 bases). V was clipped by 6 bases and J by 5 bases, with 19 bases between them. In germline, CDR1 is MDHEN, CDR2 SYDVKM. The CDR3 spans 15 residues. CDR3 coding DNA: TGTGCCAGCAGCTTAGGGGGGGCGCAAAGGACTGAAGCTTTCTTT. Translation: CASSLGGAQRTEAFF.

This rearrangement joins TRBV7-9 to TRBJ2-7; D possibly corresponds to TRBD1 (5 bases). The V gene's germline CDR1 is SEHNR and CDR2 FQNEAQ (reference sequence). CDR3 length: 14 residues. Trimming stripped 2 bases from V and 5 bases from J, with 13 bases between. In DNA, the CDR3 is TGTGCCAGCAGCTTAAGATCAGGGTCACACGAGCAGTACTTC. Protein sequence: CASSLRSGSHEQYF.

The chain combines TRBV7-9 with TRBJ2-7; weak D call: TRBD2 (5 bases). Germline-derived CDR1 and CDR2 are SEHNR and FQNEAQ (reference sequence). The V and J ends lost 1 base and 2 bases respectively, with 9 bases between them. The CDR3 totals 14 residues. CDR3 DNA sequence: TGTGCCAGCAGCTTAGATAGCGAACCCTACGAGCAGTACTTC. Its translation is CASSLDSEPYEQYF. The full variable domain, rest sourced from reference TRBV7-9 and TRBJ2-7, is DTGVSQNPRHKITKRGQNVTFRCDPISEHNRLYWYRQTLGQGPEFLTYFQNEAQLEKSRLLSDRFSAERPKGSFSTLEIQRTEQGDSAMYLCASSLDSEPYEQYFGPGTRLTVT.

A few counts support this clone. This chain links TRBV6-5 with TRBJ2-7, with D maybe TRBD1 (6 bases). V lost 4 bases and J 11 bases, leaving 12 bases between the germline ends. The CDR3 extends over 11 amino acids. The germline V gene has CDR1 MNHEY and CDR2 SVGAGI. CDR3 sequence (DNA): TGTGCCAGCAGTTTACAGGGAAGGAAGTACTTC. It encodes CASSLQGRKYF.

The chain employs TRBV28 and TRBJ1-4; tentative D call: TRBD1 (5 bases). The CDR3 is made up of 16 amino acids. V lost 5 bases, J lost 4 bases, and 17 bases lay in between. Germline V gives CDR1 MDHEN, CDR2 SYDVKM. The CDR3 nucleotides read TGTGCCAGCAGTAAGACGGGGGTTGTGAATAATGAAAAACTGTTTTTT. It specifies CASSKTGVVNNEKLFF.

The CDR3: CASSFRGGEGGYTF. DNA of the CDR3: TGTGCCAGCAGCTTCCGGGGCGGGGAAGGTGGCTACACCTTC. The chain joins TRBV5-4 to TRBJ1-2; D might be TRBD1 (5 bases). The V gene lost 2 bases and the J gene lost 7 bases, with 15 bases spanning the gap. The CDR3 length is 14 residues. Germline V gene sequence: CDR1 SGHNT, CDR2 YYREEE (reference sequence).

This rearrangement joins TRBV6-1 to TRBJ2-1, with TRBD1 identical over 7 bases. Germline V CDR1 and CDR2: MNHNS, SASEGT. The CDR3 length is 14 residues. The V segment lost 5 bases and the J segment 2 bases; nucleotides outside the gene matches: 3. CDR3 protein: CASSTGTAYNEQFF. The CDR3 DNA sequence: TGTGCCAGCAGTACCGGGACAGCCTACAATGAGCAGTTCTTC.

This clone was recorded once. The chain couples TRBV5-4 to TRBJ2-1, with a possible D match to TRBD2 (6 bases). Per germline, CDR1 SGHNT and CDR2 YYREEE (reference sequence). Trimming removed 4 bases at V and 8 bases at J, with 13 bases between. The CDR3 totals 13 residues. DNA for the CDR3: TGTGCCAGCAGCCGACTAGTTGAGTATGAGCAGTTCTTC. Translated, it gives CASSRLVEYEQFF. Full variable domain (outside the CDR3, taken from reference TRBV5-4 and TRBJ2-1): ETGVTQSPTHLIKTRGQQVTLRCSSQSGHNTVSWYQQALGQGPQFIFQYYREEENGRGNFPPRFSGLQFPNYSSELNVNALELDDSALYLCASSRLVEYEQFFGPGTRLTVL.

The CDR3 spells CASSGTGGKGNYGYTF. CDR3 coding DNA: TGCGCCAGCAGCGGGACAGGGGGAAAGGGTAACTATGGCTACACCTTC. V is TRBV5-1 and J is TRBJ1-2, with TRBD1 matching 11 bases. V lost 4 bases and J lost 1; bases outside the gene matches: 6. There are 16 residues in the CDR3. Germline values: CDR1 SGHRS, CDR2 YFSETQ.

V gene TRBV6-5 combines with J gene TRBJ2-1; 10 nucleotides match TRBD1. CDR1 is MNHEY and CDR2 is SVGAGI in the germline V gene. The CDR3 sequence is 14 residues long. V shed 6 bases, J shed 8 bases, and the junction held 7 bases outside the gene matches. The CDR3 protein is CASRRDRGWDEQFF. The DNA of the CDR3 is TGTGCCAGCAGGCGGGACAGGGGATGGGATGAGCAGTTCTTC.

The J gene is TRBJ2-7, the V gene TRBV19, with D tentatively TRBD1 (6 bases). The V gene lost 8 bases and the J gene lost 5 bases, with 22 bases spanning the gap. Germline V gene data show CDR1 as LNHDA and CDR2 as SQIVND (reference sequence). The CDR3 is 15 residues long. CDR3 sequence (DNA): TGTGCCAGTGGAAATCCGGGACAAGGAACACACGAGCAGTACTTC. As protein: CASGNPGQGTHEQYF.

The chain carries TRBV27 and TRBJ1-1; unclear D gene. Germline values: CDR1 MNHEY, CDR2 SMNVEV (reference sequence). Trimming left V 4 bases short and J 10 bases short, with 13 bases between. This CDR3 has 12 residues. The CDR3 protein is CASSSPFGLAFF. DNA for the CDR3: TGTGCCAGCAGTTCACCATTCGGCCTAGCTTTCTTT.

V and J are TRBV5-6 and TRBJ2-1, with TRBD2 matching 9 bases. CDR3 length: 17 amino acids. V lost 4 bases, J lost 0 bases, and 8 bases stayed unmatched. In germline, CDR1 is SGHDT, CDR2 YYEEEE. CDR3 in amino acids: CASSLESGRSSYNEQFF. The CDR3 bases are TGTGCCAGCAGCCTGGAGAGCGGGAGGAGCTCCTACAATGAGCAGTTCTTC.

This clone has just a few counts. The CDR3 loop is CASNPGQGRTEAFF. In nucleotides, the CDR3 is TGTGCCAGTAATCCGGGACAGGGTCGCACTGAAGCTTTCTTT. The chain joins TRBV19 to TRBJ1-1, with TRBD1 matching over 9 bases. This CDR3 is built from 14 residues. V lost 7 bases, J lost 4 bases, and 7 bases stayed unmatched. CDR1 is LNHDA and CDR2 is SQIVND in the germline V gene (reference sequence).